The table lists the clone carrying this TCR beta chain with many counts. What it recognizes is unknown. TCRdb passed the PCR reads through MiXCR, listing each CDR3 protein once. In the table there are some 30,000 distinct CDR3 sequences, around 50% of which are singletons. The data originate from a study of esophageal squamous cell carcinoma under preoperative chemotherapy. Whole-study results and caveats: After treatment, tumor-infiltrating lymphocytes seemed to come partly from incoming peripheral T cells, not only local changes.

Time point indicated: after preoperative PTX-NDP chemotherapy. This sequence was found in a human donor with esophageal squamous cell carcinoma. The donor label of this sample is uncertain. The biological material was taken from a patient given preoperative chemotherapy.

The CDR3 sequence: CASSVDSGTSGNNEQFF. The CDR3 region has the DNA TGTGCCAGCAGCGTGGACTCCGGGACTAGCGGGAACAATGAGCAGTTCTTC. This chain joins TRBV7-2 and TRBJ2-1; 13 bases fit TRBD2. CDR1 is SGHTA, CDR2 FQGNSA, per germline. V lost 5 bases to trimming and J lost 5 bases; unmatched junction nucleotides: 9. The CDR3 consists of 17 residues.